Below are 32 T cell receptor beta chains sequenced from a single sample in a study of cytomegalovirus exposure and HLA in healthy donors. Primers included in the PCR were 60 Vbeta and 13 Jbeta primers. Sequenced by immunoSEQ multiplex PCR; TCRdb stores in-frame clones only, minus some. The data contain some 95,000 clones, 80% of them singletons. The sequencing input was PBMCs. The receptors shown here come from a young man in good health and CMV-seronegative.

V and J are TRBV6-6 and TRBJ2-7; TRBD2 matches at 8 bases. The CDR3 is 14 amino acids. After removal of 2 bases from V and 0 bases from J, the junction contained 0 bases not matched to a gene. Germline-derived CDR1 and CDR2 are MNHNY and SVGAGI (reference sequence). As DNA, the CDR3 is TGTGCCAGCAGTTACGGGACTAGCTCCTACGAGCAGTACTTC. Protein sequence: CASSYGTSSYEQYF.

The chain is built from TRBV10-3 and TRBJ2-7, with D possibly matching TRBD2 (6 bases). Germline-derived CDR1 and CDR2 are ENHRY and SYGVKD. The length of the CDR3 is 15 residues. V gave up 3 bases and J gave up 0 bases, with 12 bases separating them. Here the CDR3 DNA reads TGTGCCATCAGTGACAGCGGGTCACTCTCCTACGAGCAGTACTTC. It translates to CAISDSGSLSYEQYF.

V and J are TRBV14 and TRBJ1-2; TRBD1 matches 8 bases. CDR1 SGHDN and CDR2 FVKESK come from the germline V gene. J gave up 5 bases and V 6 bases, and 8 bases lay outside the gene matches. The CDR3 covers 14 residues. The CDR3 loop reads CASRPTGGLYGYTF. The CDR3 region has the DNA TGTGCCAGCAGACCTACAGGGGGTTTATATGGCTACACCTTC. Variable domain in full (rest from reference TRBV14 and TRBJ1-2): EAGVTQFPSHSVIEKGQTVTLRCDPISGHDNLYWYRRVMGKEIKFLLHFVKESKQDESGMPNNRFLAERTGGTYSTLKVQPAELEDSGVYFCASRPTGGLYGYTFGSGTRLTVV.

V gene TRBV4-1 combines with J gene TRBJ1-4, with unresolved D. The germline V gene has CDR1 MGHRA and CDR2 YSYEKL. Deletions cut 0 bases from V and 7 bases from J, with 18 bases between. CDR3 length: 17 amino acids. The chain's CDR3 is CASSQDVQAAKGEKLFF. DNA for the CDR3: TGCGCCAGCAGCCAAGATGTCCAGGCCGCAAAAGGTGAAAAACTGTTTTTT.

The V call is TRBV9, the J call TRBJ2-7, with a weak D call TRBD1 (6 bases). Germline CDR1 is SGDLS and CDR2 is YYNGEE. Trimming stripped 4 bases from V and 2 bases from J, with 13 bases between. The CDR3 runs 14 residues. As DNA, the CDR3 is TGTGCCAGCAGCACGCGACAGGATCCCTACGAGCAGTACTTC. It codes for CASSTRQDPYEQYF. The whole variable domain, remainder taken from reference TRBV9 and TRBJ2-7, is DSGVTQTPKHLITATGQRVTLRCSPRSGDLSVYWYQQSLDQGLQFLIQYYNGEERAKGNILERFSAQQFPDLHSELNLSSLELGDSALYFCASSTRQDPYEQYFGPGTRLTVT.

This chain joins TRBV28 and TRBJ1-2, with 9 bases identical to TRBD1. V lost 6 bases, J lost 8 bases, and 7 bases stayed unmatched. CDR1 MDHEN and CDR2 SYDVKM come from the germline V gene. The CDR3 is 13 amino acids. The CDR3 coding sequence is TGTGCCAGCAGCCCTGGGACAGGGTTGGGCTACACCTTC. Translated, it gives CASSPGTGLGYTF.

V and J are TRBV5-4 and TRBJ1-2; 8 bases are shared with TRBD1. Germline CDR1 and CDR2: SGHNT and YYREEE (reference sequence). V shed 3 bases and J 3 bases; nucleotides not matched to a gene: 7. The CDR3 runs to 15 residues. The CDR3 is CASSSSGGADYGYTF. The CDR3 nucleotides read TGTGCCAGCAGCTCATCAGGGGGCGCAGACTATGGCTACACCTTC.

The rearrangement joins TRBV19 to TRBJ2-2; a weak D match, TRBD1 (6 bases). From germline, CDR1 is LNHDA and CDR2 SQIVND (reference sequence). The ends were cut back, 6 bases at V and 5 bases at J, with 16 bases in the middle. This CDR3 comprises 15 residues. CDR3 DNA: TGTGCCAGTAGCATGGCCTCGACAGGTACCGGGGAGCTGTTTTTT. Amino acid sequence: CASSMASTGTGELFF.

The V and J genes are TRBV19 and TRBJ1-6; weak D call: TRBD1 (5 bases). V lost 6 bases and J lost 7, with 13 bases in between. The germline V gene has CDR1 LNHDA and CDR2 SQIVND (reference sequence). The CDR3 runs to 14 residues. This chain's CDR3 is CASSTHQGNSPLHF. The CDR3 nucleotides read TGTGCCAGTAGCACCCACCAGGGAAATTCACCCCTCCACTTT. Filled out from reference TRBV19 and TRBJ1-6, the complete variable domain reads DGGITQSPKYLFRKEGQNVTLSCEQNLNHDAMYWYRQDPGQGLRLIYYSQIVNDFQKGDIAEGYSVSREKKESFPLTVTSAQKNPTAFYLCASSTHQGNSPLHFGNGTRLTVT.

The chain joins TRBV30 to TRBJ2-7; possibly TRBD1 for D (6 bases). Trimming pared 2 bases from V and 6 bases from J, leaving 14 bases between. This CDR3 comprises 13 residues. Looked up from germline, CDR1 is GTSNPN and CDR2 is SVGIG (reference sequence). Here the CDR3 DNA reads TGTGCCTGGAGTTGGACAGTAGGTGCCGAGCAGTACTTC. Its protein product is CAWSWTVGAEQYF.

This clone was detected only once. This sequence joins TRBV7-9 and TRBJ2-7; D perhaps matches TRBD1 (6 bases). The germline V gene encodes CDR1 SEHNR and CDR2 FQNEAQ (reference sequence). Trimming removed 7 bases from V and 7 bases from J, with 29 bases in between. The CDR3 extends over 17 amino acids. The CDR3 DNA follows: TGTGCCAGCATCCCAAAAGCAGGGGCCGCAATCTCCTCAGAGCAGTACTTC. Residues: CASIPKAGAAISSEQYF. Full variable domain (rest looked up from reference TRBV7-9 and TRBJ2-7): DTGVSQNPRHKITKRGQNVTFRCDPISEHNRLYWYRQTLGQGPEFLTYFQNEAQLEKSRLLSDRFSAERPKGSFSTLEIQRTEQGDSAMYLCASIPKAGAAISSEQYFGPGTRLTVT.

The chain recombines TRBV19 with TRBJ1-5; a possible D gene is TRBD1 (6 bases). This CDR3 is built from 13 residues. The V gene lost 6 bases and the J gene lost 5 bases, with 11 bases spanning the gap. The germline V gene has CDR1 LNHDA and CDR2 SQIVND (reference sequence). The CDR3 loop is CASSLTGYQPQHF. In nucleotides, the CDR3 is TGTGCCAGTAGCCTGACAGGTTATCAGCCCCAGCATTTT.

The rearrangement joins TRBV9 to TRBJ2-5; the match to TRBD2 covers 11 bases. The CDR3 runs 14 residues. Germline CDR1 reads SGDLS; CDR2 reads YYNGEE. Trimming removed 4 bases from V and 4 bases from J; junction bases left unmatched: 3. CDR3 nucleotide sequence: TGTGCCAGCAGCATCGGACTAGCGGGAGAGACCCAGTACTTC. This encodes CASSIGLAGETQYF.

The V gene is TRBV28, the J gene TRBJ1-5, with no clear D. V shed 7 bases and J shed 9 bases, with 16 bases lying between them. Looked up from germline, CDR1 is MDHEN and CDR2 is SYDVKM. The CDR3 has 13 residues. The CDR3 here is CASNYGTSPPQHF. The CDR3 DNA is TGTGCCAGCAATTATGGTACGAGTCCGCCCCAGCATTTT.

This clone occurred a few times. V usage is TRBV4-3 and J usage is TRBJ2-1, with D perhaps matching TRBD2 (5 bases). The ends were cut back, 0 bases at V and 0 bases at J, with 12 bases in the middle. Per the germline V gene, CDR1 is LGHNA and CDR2 is YSLEER. This CDR3 contains 17 residues. The CDR3 loop is CASSQDAGRGSYNEQFF. The DNA for the CDR3 is TGCGCCAGCAGCCAAGATGCGGGTAGAGGCTCCTACAATGAGCAGTTCTTC.

J is TRBJ2-2 and V is TRBV19, with a tentative D call TRBD1 (6 bases). Germline CDR1 LNHDA, CDR2 SQIVND (reference sequence). The CDR3 is made up of 15 amino acids. V lost 1 base and J 5 bases, leaving 11 bases between the germline ends. The CDR3 is CASSIVRGQTGELFF. DNA for the CDR3: TGTGCCAGTAGTATAGTCAGGGGACAAACCGGGGAGCTGTTTTTT.

This clone was seen more than once but under ten times. The chain is built from TRBV11-2 and TRBJ2-1; 10 bases agree with TRBD1. CDR1 and CDR2 from the germline V gene are SGHAT and FQNNGV. V shed 5 bases and J 7 bases; nucleotides not matched to a gene: 8. The CDR3 has 15 residues. The CDR3, as DNA: TGTGCCAGCAGCAACACCGGGACAGGGGCTAATGAGCAGTTCTTC. Its translation: CASSNTGTGANEQFF.

The CDR3 loop is CASRTDPGTYEQYF. Written as DNA, the CDR3 is TGCGCCAGCAGAACCGATCCGGGTACCTACGAGCAGTACTTC. The chain combines TRBV5-1 with TRBJ2-7; D gene ambiguous. This CDR3 comprises 14 residues. V was shortened by 5 bases and J by 2 bases, with 14 bases between the two germline ends. CDR1 is SGHRS, CDR2 YFSETQ, per germline.

The chain's CDR3 is CASSVSTGSGEQFF. The CDR3 DNA sequence: TGTGCCAGTAGTGTCTCCACAGGGAGCGGCGAGCAGTTCTTC. The chain carries TRBV19 and TRBJ2-1, with D possibly being TRBD1 (6 bases). Trimming pared 5 bases from V and 10 bases from J, leaving 18 bases between. CDR3 length: 14 residues. Germline loops: CDR1 LNHDA, CDR2 SQIVND (reference sequence).

The rearrangement links TRBV12-1 to TRBJ2-1; the D call TRBD1 from the table was never checked on the DNA. TRBV12-1 counts as a pseudogene. The CDR3 sequence is 17 residues long. CDR3 sequence reads: CASSFLLLTGGGNEQFF. CDR3 DNA sequence: TGTGCCAGCAGCTTTCTCCTTCTAACAGGGGGAGGGAATGAGCAGTTCTTC.

This clone was seen only a few times. The chain couples TRBV4-1 to TRBJ1-4; D not certain. CDR3 length: 15 residues. Trimming pared 6 bases from V and 0 bases from J, leaving 11 bases between. CDR1 and CDR2 (germline): MGHRA, YSYEKL. The CDR3 region is CASRLTVATNEKLFF. CDR3 in DNA: TGCGCCAGCAGACTTACAGTAGCAACTAATGAAAAACTGTTTTTT.

This chain joins TRBV6-5 and TRBJ2-1, with a tentative D call TRBD2 (6 bases). V dropped 10 bases and J dropped 8 bases, with 21 bases sitting between them. Germline CDR1 MNHEY, CDR2 SVGAGI. This CDR3 has 14 residues. The CDR3 here is CAIAEGWGTDEQFF. The CDR3 DNA reads TGTGCCATCGCGGAGGGGTGGGGTACGGATGAGCAGTTCTTC.

The chain links TRBV7-9 to TRBJ2-3; D perhaps matches TRBD2 (6 bases). The germline gives CDR1 SEHNR, CDR2 FQNEAQ (reference sequence). The CDR3 contains 13 residues. Trimming cost V 0 bases and J 5 bases, with 6 bases left between them. The CDR3 here is CASSLAGGDTQYF. CDR3 DNA: TGTGCCAGCAGCTTAGCGGGGGGAGATACGCAGTATTTT. Variable domain in full (rest from reference TRBV7-9 and TRBJ2-3): DTGVSQNPRHKITKRGQNVTFRCDPISEHNRLYWYRQTLGQGPEFLTYFQNEAQLEKSRLLSDRFSAERPKGSFSTLEIQRTEQGDSAMYLCASSLAGGDTQYFGPGTRLTVL.

This sequence joins TRBV28 and TRBJ1-5; D possibly corresponds to TRBD1 (5 bases). Deletions cut 7 bases from V and 5 bases from J, with 12 bases between. The CDR3 is 13 residues long. CDR1 and CDR2 (germline): MDHEN, SYDVKM. In nucleotides, the CDR3 is TGTGCCAGCACCCTAACGGGGGATCAGCCCCAGCATTTT. It is translated as CASTLTGDQPQHF.

The table lists this clone with a few counts. The gene calls are TRBV11-2 and TRBJ2-5; 9 bases agree with TRBD2. This CDR3 region has 16 residues. In germline, CDR1 is SGHAT, CDR2 FQNNGV. V shed 1 base, J shed 4 bases, and the junction held 7 bases outside the gene matches. The CDR3 region has the DNA TGTGCCAGCAGCTTAGCTGGGCGGGGGGGCCGAGAGACCCAGTACTTC. Its protein product is CASSLAGRGGRETQYF.

The chain recombines TRBV5-5 with TRBJ2-3; a possible D gene is TRBD2 (6 bases). The CDR3 loop spans 16 amino acids. V was clipped by 2 bases and J by 1 base, with 14 bases between them. Germline V gene lookup returns CDR1 SGHKS and CDR2 YYEKEE (reference sequence). The CDR3 is CASSFGRASGTDTQYF. The CDR3 DNA reads as TGTGCCAGCAGCTTTGGTAGGGCTAGCGGCACAGATACGCAGTATTTT.

This clone was counted a few times. The rearrangement uses TRBV2 and TRBJ2-7; a possible D gene is TRBD1 (6 bases). The CDR3 is 14 amino acids. Germline V gene data show CDR1 as SNHLY and CDR2 as FYNNEI. Trimming shortened V by 3 bases and J by 6 bases, and 15 bases separated the two germline ends. CDR3 sequence (DNA): TGTGCCAGCAGTGATTTTGGCGTGGGGGCCGAGCAGTACTTC. As protein: CASSDFGVGAEQYF.

This chain uses TRBV4-2 with TRBJ1-1, with a weak D call TRBD1 (5 bases). The germline gives CDR1 LGHNA, CDR2 YNFKEQ. The V and J ends lost 0 bases and 10 bases respectively, with 12 bases between them. The CDR3 contains 13 residues. This chain's CDR3 is CASSQDRAGRAFF. CDR3 in DNA: TGTGCCAGCAGCCAAGATCGAGCAGGGCGAGCTTTCTTT.

This chain links TRBV25-1 with TRBJ1-2; the D is unclear. Per the germline V gene, CDR1 is MGHDK and CDR2 is SYGVNS. V lost 3 bases and J lost 7, with 18 bases in between. The CDR3 has 15 residues. CDR3 amino acids: CASSENVNRGLGYTF. The CDR3 coding sequence is TGTGCCAGCAGTGAGAACGTGAATCGGGGTCTTGGCTACACCTTC.

J is TRBJ1-6 and V is TRBV6-6; 7 bases fit TRBD1. V trimming: 8 bases; J trimming: 6 bases; junction bases outside the gene matches: 7. CDR3 length: 14 amino acids. Germline V gives CDR1 MNHNY, CDR2 SVGAGI (reference sequence). CDR3 coding DNA: TGTGCCAGCGGACAGGCCAGCTTTAATTCACCCCTCCACTTT. Translation: CASGQASFNSPLHF.

This clone was recorded only once. The V gene is TRBV2, the J gene TRBJ2-5, with D possibly being TRBD2 (5 bases). The CDR3 consists of 13 residues. Germline CDR1 is SNHLY and CDR2 is FYNNEI. Trimming removed 4 bases from V and 5 bases from J, with 11 bases in between. In DNA, the CDR3 is TGTGCCAGCAGTGTGATAGCGAGGGAGACCCAGTACTTC. It yields the protein CASSVIARETQYF.

V usage is TRBV4-3 and J usage is TRBJ2-3; 10 nucleotides match TRBD2. V trimming: 3 bases; J trimming: 2 bases; junction bases outside the gene matches: 5. Germline V CDR1 and CDR2: LGHNA, YSLEER. CDR3 length: 16 residues. CDR3 sequence (DNA): TGCGCCAGCAGCCAGGCAGCGGGGGGGACCACAGATACGCAGTATTTT. This sequence encodes CASSQAAGGTTDTQYF.